This T cell receptor (beta chain) was recovered during a study of T cells in Graves' hyperthyroidism and ophthalmopathy. Study-level background: Prior to any treatment, at the point of initial diagnosis, peripheral blood was collected.

Per the germline V gene, CDR1 is LNHDA and CDR2 is SQIVND (reference sequence). This CDR3 is built from 13 residues. Trimming took 3 bases from V and 6 from J, leaving 9 bases between them. This clonotype appeared many times. There were TCR beta CDR3 regions amplified from RNA transcripts. The HTBI primer set served for first-round RT-PCR of the TCR CDR3. MiXCR, run by TCRdb on the multiplex PCR reads, gives a single entry per CDR3 protein. The sample carries around 250,000 distinct CDR3 sequences, about 15% recorded once. Blood was obtained at the first hyperthyroidism diagnosis, which preceded any ophthalmopathy symptoms.

The sequencing sample was made of blood. The rearrangement uses TRBV19 and TRBJ1-5, with a possible D match to TRBD1 (5 bases). The source of this sequence is a woman in her thirties or forties with Graves' hyperthyroidism that later progressed to Graves' ophthalmopathy. This CDR3 is CASSMGGRQPQHF. The CDR3 DNA reads TGTGCCAGTAGTATGGGGGGACGTCAGCCCCAGCATTTT. The whole variable domain, filled in from reference TRBV19 and TRBJ1-5, reads DGGITQSPKYLFRKEGQNVTLSCEQNLNHDAMYWYRQDPGQGLRLIYYSQIVNDFQKGDIAEGYSVSREKKESFPLTVTSAQKNPTAFYLCASSMGGRQPQHFGDGTRLSIL.